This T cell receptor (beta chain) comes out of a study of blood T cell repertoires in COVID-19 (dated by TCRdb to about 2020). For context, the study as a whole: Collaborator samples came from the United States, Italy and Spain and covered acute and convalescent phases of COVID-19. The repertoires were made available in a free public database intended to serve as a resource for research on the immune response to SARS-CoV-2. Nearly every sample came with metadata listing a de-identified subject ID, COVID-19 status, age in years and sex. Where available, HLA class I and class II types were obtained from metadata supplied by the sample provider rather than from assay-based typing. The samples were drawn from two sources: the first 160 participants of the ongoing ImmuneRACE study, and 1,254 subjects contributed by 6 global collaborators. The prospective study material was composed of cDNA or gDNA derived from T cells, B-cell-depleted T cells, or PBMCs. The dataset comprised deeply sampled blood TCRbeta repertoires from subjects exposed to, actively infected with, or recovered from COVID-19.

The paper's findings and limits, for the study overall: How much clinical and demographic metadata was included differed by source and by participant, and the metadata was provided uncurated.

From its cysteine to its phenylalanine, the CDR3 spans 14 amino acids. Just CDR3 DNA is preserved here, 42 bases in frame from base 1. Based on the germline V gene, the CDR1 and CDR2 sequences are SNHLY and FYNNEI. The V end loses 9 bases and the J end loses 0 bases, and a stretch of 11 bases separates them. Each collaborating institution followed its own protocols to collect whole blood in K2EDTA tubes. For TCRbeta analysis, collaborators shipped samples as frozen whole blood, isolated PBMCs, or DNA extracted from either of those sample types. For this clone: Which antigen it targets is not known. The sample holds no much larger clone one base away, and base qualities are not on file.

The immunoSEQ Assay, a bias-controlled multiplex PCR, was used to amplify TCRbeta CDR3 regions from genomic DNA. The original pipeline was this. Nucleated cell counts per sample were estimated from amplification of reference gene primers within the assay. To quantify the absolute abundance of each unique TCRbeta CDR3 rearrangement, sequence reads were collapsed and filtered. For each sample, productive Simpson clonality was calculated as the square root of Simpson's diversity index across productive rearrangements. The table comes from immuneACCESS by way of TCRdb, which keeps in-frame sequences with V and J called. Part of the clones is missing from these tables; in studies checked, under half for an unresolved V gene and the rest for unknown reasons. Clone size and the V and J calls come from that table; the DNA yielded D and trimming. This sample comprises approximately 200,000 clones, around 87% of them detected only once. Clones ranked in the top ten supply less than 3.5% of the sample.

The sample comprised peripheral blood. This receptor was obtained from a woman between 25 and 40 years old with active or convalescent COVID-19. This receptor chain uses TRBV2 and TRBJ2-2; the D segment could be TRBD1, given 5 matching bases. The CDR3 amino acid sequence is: CASTTAPNTGELFF. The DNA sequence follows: TGTGCCAGTACGACAGCCCCGAACACCGGGGAGCTGTTTTTT.